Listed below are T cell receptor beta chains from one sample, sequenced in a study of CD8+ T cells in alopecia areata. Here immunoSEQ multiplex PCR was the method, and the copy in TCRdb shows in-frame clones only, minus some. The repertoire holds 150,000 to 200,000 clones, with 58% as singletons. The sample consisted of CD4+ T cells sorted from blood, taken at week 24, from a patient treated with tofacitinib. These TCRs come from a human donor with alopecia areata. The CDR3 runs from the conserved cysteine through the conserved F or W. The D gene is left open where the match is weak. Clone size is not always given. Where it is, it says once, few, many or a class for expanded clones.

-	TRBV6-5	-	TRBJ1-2	CASSRTGVEGYTF	TGTGCCAGCAGTCGCACAGGAGTCGAAGGCTACACCTTC
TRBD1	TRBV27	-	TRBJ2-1	CASSLEGAVGNEQFF	TGTGCCAGCAGTTTAGAGGGGGCGGTTGGCAATGAGCAGTTCTTC
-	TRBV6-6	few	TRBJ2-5	CASSLQETQYF	TGTGCCAGCAGTCTACAAGAGACCCAGTACTTC
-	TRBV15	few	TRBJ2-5	CATSRERASGETQYF	TGTGCCACCAGCAGAGAGAGAGCCTCCGGAGAGACCCAGTACTTC
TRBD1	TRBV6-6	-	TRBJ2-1	CASSPGQGWNEQFF	TGTGCCAGCAGTCCAGGACAGGGTTGGAATGAGCAGTTCTTC
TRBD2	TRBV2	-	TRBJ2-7	CASTAERESDEQYF	TGTGCCAGCACGGCGGAGCGGGAGTCAGACGAGCAGTACTTC
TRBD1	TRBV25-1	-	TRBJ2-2	CASSDSGTGVTGELFF	TGTGCCAGCAGTGATTCCGGGACAGGGGTTACCGGGGAGCTGTTTTTT
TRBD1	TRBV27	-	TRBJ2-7	CASSYETGGSYEQYF	TGTGCCAGCAGTTATGAGACAGGGGGCAGCTACGAGCAGTACTTC
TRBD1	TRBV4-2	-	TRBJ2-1	CASSLQTGAFPLYNEQFF	TGTGCCAGCAGCCTACAGACAGGGGCCTTCCCACTTTACAATGAGCAGTTCTTC
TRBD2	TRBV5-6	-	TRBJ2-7	CASSGLAGGRNEQYF	TGTGCCAGCAGCGGACTAGCGGGAGGTCGCAACGAGCAGTACTTC
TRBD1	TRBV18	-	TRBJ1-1	CASSLPKGAMGGGTEAFF	TGTGCCAGCTCACTCCCCAAGGGGGCTATGGGGGGCGGCACTGAAGCTTTCTTT
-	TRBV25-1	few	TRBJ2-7	CASSDRDEQYF	TGTGCCAGCAGTGACAGAGACGAGCAGTACTTC
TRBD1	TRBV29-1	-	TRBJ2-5	CSATIAGGETQYF	TGCAGCGCCACTATCGCAGGGGGAGAGACCCAGTACTTC
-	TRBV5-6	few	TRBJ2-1	CASSPGHGSYNEQFF	TGTGCCAGCAGCCCGGGCCACGGATCCTACAATGAGCAGTTCTTC
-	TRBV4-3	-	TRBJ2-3	CASSQVGFLSTDTQYF	TGCGCCAGCAGCCAAGTCGGATTTCTCAGCACAGATACGCAGTATTTT
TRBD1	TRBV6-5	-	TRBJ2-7	CASMMTGDSYEQYF	TGTGCCAGCATGATGACAGGGGACTCCTACGAGCAGTACTTC